This is a list of T cell receptor beta chains from one sample in a study of T cells after yellow fever vaccination. TCRdb reanalysed the 5' RACE reads using MiXCR and keeps one entry per CDR3 protein. The sample records about 300,000 distinct CDR3 sequences, less than 9.5% being singletons. This material consisted of CD4+ T cells sorted from PBMCs, taken 5 days after the yellow fever booster vaccination. The receptors here all came from a man aged 18 to 29 who received the YFV17D yellow fever vaccine. Each CDR3 is given with its conserved first and last residue. A D gene is named only where the DNA matches it firmly. Expanded clones get a size class; other rows say once, few or many, or leave the size out.

v_call: TRBV2; j_call: TRBJ1-3; d_call: -; clone_size: many; cdr3_nt: TGTGCCAGCAGTGCGTGGCTCCGGTCTGACACCATATATTTT; cdr3_aa: CASSAWLRSDTIYF
v_call: TRBV19; j_call: TRBJ2-3; d_call: -; clone_size: -; cdr3_nt: TGTGCCAGTAGTATAGATCTTCCGGGCGCAGATACGCAGTATTTT; cdr3_aa: CASSIDLPGADTQYF
v_call: TRBV4-3; j_call: TRBJ2-3; d_call: -; clone_size: -; cdr3_nt: TGCGCCAGCAGCCCCGGAGGTGTAACAGATACGCAGTATTTT; cdr3_aa: CASSPGGVTDTQYF
v_call: TRBV7-2; j_call: TRBJ2-6; d_call: -; clone_size: few; cdr3_nt: TGTGCCAGCAGCTTACGGACGCTCCCTGGGGCCAACGTCCTGACTTTC; cdr3_aa: CASSLRTLPGANVLTF
v_call: TRBV5-4; j_call: TRBJ2-1; d_call: TRBD2; clone_size: -; cdr3_nt: TGTGCCAGCAGCTTGGCAACTAGCGGGTACAATGAGCAGTTCTTC; cdr3_aa: CASSLATSGYNEQFF
v_call: TRBV4-3; j_call: TRBJ2-3; d_call: TRBD1; clone_size: -; cdr3_nt: TGCGCCAGCAGCCAAGACGACAGGGAAGATACGCAGTATTTT; cdr3_aa: CASSQDDREDTQYF
v_call: TRBV15; j_call: TRBJ1-4; d_call: -; clone_size: -; cdr3_nt: TGTGCCACCAGCAGAGCGGGGCAGGGTGAAAAACTGTTTTTT; cdr3_aa: CATSRAGQGEKLFF
v_call: TRBV6-2/TRBV6-3; j_call: TRBJ2-5; d_call: -; clone_size: few; cdr3_nt: TGTGCCAGCAGTTACTCGACCGGGGACCAAGAGACCCAGTACTTC; cdr3_aa: CASSYSTGDQETQYF
v_call: TRBV6-5; j_call: TRBJ1-5; d_call: TRBD1; clone_size: few; cdr3_nt: TGTGCCAGCAGCGGGACAGGGGGTTATCAGCCCCAGCATTTT; cdr3_aa: CASSGTGGYQPQHF
v_call: TRBV24-1; j_call: TRBJ2-3; d_call: TRBD1; clone_size: -; cdr3_nt: TGTGCCACCGGGGACAGGGGCACAGATACGCAGTATTTT; cdr3_aa: CATGDRGTDTQYF
v_call: TRBV29-1; j_call: TRBJ1-1; d_call: -; clone_size: -; cdr3_nt: TGCAGCGTTGTGGGGACAACCGTAGCGGCTTTCTTT; cdr3_aa: CSVVGTTVAAFF
v_call: TRBV18; j_call: TRBJ1-5; d_call: -; clone_size: -; cdr3_nt: TGTGCCAGCTCACCAGCACCTAAGATGTCGGACGGCACTATCTATAGCAATCAGCCCCAGCATTTT; cdr3_aa: CASSPAPKMSDGTIYSNQPQHF
v_call: TRBV5-6; j_call: TRBJ2-5; d_call: -; clone_size: -; cdr3_nt: TGTGCCAGCAGCTTGCCAGCGGTCCCCCAAGAGACCCAGTACTTC; cdr3_aa: CASSLPAVPQETQYF
v_call: TRBV4-1; j_call: TRBJ2-1; d_call: -; clone_size: -; cdr3_nt: TGCGCCAGCAGCCAAGACAAGGGGGATGAGCAGTTCTTC; cdr3_aa: CASSQDKGDEQFF
v_call: TRBV24-1; j_call: TRBJ2-3; d_call: -; clone_size: -; cdr3_nt: TGTGCCACCAGTGATCCGCGGGATTTCCCCACAGATACGCAGTATTTT; cdr3_aa: CATSDPRDFPTDTQYF
v_call: TRBV12-3/TRBV12-4; j_call: TRBJ2-7; d_call: TRBD1; clone_size: many; cdr3_nt: TGTGCCAGCAGTAGGACAGGGAGGGAGCAGTACTTC; cdr3_aa: CASSRTGREQYF
v_call: TRBV9; j_call: TRBJ2-3; d_call: TRBD2; clone_size: many; cdr3_nt: TGTGCCAGCAGCGTAGCTAGCGGAGGCACAGATACGCAGTATTTT; cdr3_aa: CASSVASGGTDTQYF
v_call: TRBV7-9; j_call: TRBJ2-5; d_call: -; clone_size: -; cdr3_nt: TGTGCCAGCAGCTTTAGTCCCGGGGTCCAAGAGACCCAGTACTTC; cdr3_aa: CASSFSPGVQETQYF
v_call: TRBV4-3; j_call: TRBJ2-2; d_call: TRBD2; clone_size: many; cdr3_nt: TGCGCCAGCAGCCGAGATCTTAGCGGGGTAAACACCGGGGAGCTGTTTTTT; cdr3_aa: CASSRDLSGVNTGELFF
v_call: TRBV7-6; j_call: TRBJ2-1; d_call: -; clone_size: -; cdr3_nt: TGTGCCAGCAGCTTAGCGCTATACCGGAGCTCCTACAATGAGCAGTTCTTC; cdr3_aa: CASSLALYRSSYNEQFF
v_call: TRBV20-1; j_call: TRBJ1-5; d_call: -; clone_size: -; cdr3_nt: TGCAGTGCTGGAGGGGGGTATAGCAATCAGCCCCAGCATTTT; cdr3_aa: CSAGGGYSNQPQHF
v_call: TRBV9; j_call: TRBJ2-3; d_call: TRBD2; clone_size: -; cdr3_nt: TGTGCCAGCAGCTCGGGGGGTACCGCGACAGATACGCAGTATTTT; cdr3_aa: CASSSGGTATDTQYF
v_call: TRBV19; j_call: TRBJ2-5; d_call: TRBD1; clone_size: many; cdr3_nt: TGTGCCAGTAGTCCCGGGACAGGAACCCAAGAGACCCAGTACTTC; cdr3_aa: CASSPGTGTQETQYF
v_call: TRBV7-3; j_call: TRBJ1-6; d_call: -; clone_size: few; cdr3_nt: TGTGCCAGCAGCTTATATTCCGATTCACCCCTCCACTTT; cdr3_aa: CASSLYSDSPLHF
v_call: TRBV27; j_call: TRBJ1-2; d_call: TRBD1; clone_size: few; cdr3_nt: TGTGCCAGCAGTACCCGGACAGGGGGCTCATATGGCTACACCTTC; cdr3_aa: CASSTRTGGSYGYTF
v_call: TRBV6-5; j_call: TRBJ2-7; d_call: -; clone_size: -; cdr3_nt: TGTGCCAGCAGCCGACTTGGGGCCGGAGATTACGAGCAGTACTTC; cdr3_aa: CASSRLGAGDYEQYF
v_call: TRBV20-1; j_call: TRBJ1-1; d_call: -; clone_size: -; cdr3_nt: TGCAGTGCTAGGCCAGGGTGGCCGCTGAACACTGAAGCTTTCTTT; cdr3_aa: CSARPGWPLNTEAFF
v_call: TRBV10-3; j_call: TRBJ2-5; d_call: -; clone_size: few; cdr3_nt: TGTGCCATCAGAGCGGGTAGCTGGGAGACCCAGTACTTC; cdr3_aa: CAIRAGSWETQYF
v_call: TRBV24-1; j_call: TRBJ2-2; d_call: TRBD2; clone_size: few; cdr3_nt: TGTGCCACCAGTGATATCCGGGGGGGCACCGGGGAGCTGTTTTTT; cdr3_aa: CATSDIRGGTGELFF
v_call: TRBV24-1; j_call: TRBJ1-2; d_call: -; clone_size: many; cdr3_nt: TGTGCCACCAGTGATAGGGCCGCTGGCTACACCTTC; cdr3_aa: CATSDRAAGYTF
v_call: TRBV5-5; j_call: TRBJ1-1; d_call: -; clone_size: few; cdr3_nt: TGTGCCAGCAGGGATACAGGGCTGGGGAACACTGAAGCTTTCTTT; cdr3_aa: CASRDTGLGNTEAFF
v_call: TRBV5-1; j_call: TRBJ2-1; d_call: TRBD2; clone_size: -; cdr3_nt: TGCGCCAGCAGCCGATCCGGGGGGGCCCAACGAAGTGAGCAGTTCTTC; cdr3_aa: CASSRSGGAQRSEQFF
v_call: TRBV9; j_call: TRBJ2-2; d_call: TRBD2; clone_size: -; cdr3_nt: TGTGCCTCCGTAGCGGGGAATTCCGGGGAGCTGTTTTTT; cdr3_aa: CASVAGNSGELFF
v_call: TRBV25-1; j_call: TRBJ2-5; d_call: -; clone_size: many; cdr3_nt: TGTGCCAGCAGTGAAGGGGCGCACCACCAAGAGACCCAGTACTTC; cdr3_aa: CASSEGAHHQETQYF
v_call: TRBV29-1; j_call: TRBJ2-2; d_call: -; clone_size: few; cdr3_nt: TGCAGCGTTTTAGGCAGGCCGAACACCGGGGAGCTGTTTTTT; cdr3_aa: CSVLGRPNTGELFF
v_call: TRBV12-3/TRBV12-4; j_call: TRBJ2-5; d_call: TRBD2; clone_size: -; cdr3_nt: TGTGCCAGCATAAAGTGGGCAGCTAGCGGGGGGTTGCAAGAGACCCAGTACTTC; cdr3_aa: CASIKWAASGGLQETQYF
v_call: TRBV5-6; j_call: TRBJ2-1; d_call: -; clone_size: few; cdr3_nt: TGTGCCAGCAGCTCGAGGGGGGCTTTAAGGCGGTTCTTC; cdr3_aa: CASSSRGALRRFF
v_call: TRBV29-1; j_call: TRBJ1-1; d_call: -; clone_size: -; cdr3_nt: TGCAGCGTTGTTGAGGGTGTGACCAGGGAAGCTTTCTTT; cdr3_aa: CSVVEGVTREAFF
v_call: TRBV5-6; j_call: TRBJ1-1; d_call: -; clone_size: few; cdr3_nt: TGTGCCAGCAGCCCTCTTGGGGTCTACACTGAAGCTTTCTTT; cdr3_aa: CASSPLGVYTEAFF
v_call: TRBV5-1; j_call: TRBJ2-7; d_call: TRBD2; clone_size: many; cdr3_nt: TGCGCCAGCAGCTTGAGGCTAGCGGGGGCAAGCTCCTACGAGCAGTACTTC; cdr3_aa: CASSLRLAGASSYEQYF
v_call: TRBV5-1; j_call: TRBJ2-1; d_call: -; clone_size: many; cdr3_nt: TGCGCCAGCAGCCCTGGACCAACTAACAATGAGCAGTTCTTC; cdr3_aa: CASSPGPTNNEQFF
v_call: TRBV12-3/TRBV12-4; j_call: TRBJ1-5; d_call: -; clone_size: many; cdr3_nt: TGTGCCAGCAGTCGGGACCATAGCAATCAGCCCCAGCATTTT; cdr3_aa: CASSRDHSNQPQHF